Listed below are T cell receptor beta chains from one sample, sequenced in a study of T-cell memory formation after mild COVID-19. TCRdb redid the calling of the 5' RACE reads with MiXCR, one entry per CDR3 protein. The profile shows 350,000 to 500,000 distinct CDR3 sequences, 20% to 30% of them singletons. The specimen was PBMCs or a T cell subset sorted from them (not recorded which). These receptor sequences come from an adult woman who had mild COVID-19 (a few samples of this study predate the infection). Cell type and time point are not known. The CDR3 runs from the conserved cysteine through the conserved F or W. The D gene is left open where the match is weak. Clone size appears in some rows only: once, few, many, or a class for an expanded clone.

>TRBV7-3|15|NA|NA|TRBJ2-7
CASSLHGSAFYEQYF
TGTGCCAGCAGCTTACACGGGTCGGCTTTCTACGAGCAGTACTTC
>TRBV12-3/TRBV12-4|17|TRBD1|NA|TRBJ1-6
CASSFRDRHTINSPLHF
TGTGCCAGCAGTTTCCGGGACAGGCACACCATTAATTCACCCCTCCACTTT
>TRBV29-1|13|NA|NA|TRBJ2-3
CSVEVTAADTQYF
TGCAGCGTTGAAGTTACGGCGGCAGATACGCAGTATTTT
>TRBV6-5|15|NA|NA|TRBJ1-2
CASSYREGVNYGYTF
TGTGCCAGCAGTTACAGGGAAGGAGTCAACTATGGCTACACCTTC
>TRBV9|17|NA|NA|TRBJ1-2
CASSVDSGRVPNYGYTF
TGTGCCAGCAGCGTAGATTCAGGCAGGGTCCCTAACTATGGCTACACCTTC
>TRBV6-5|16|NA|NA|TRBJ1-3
CASSYSIGAPGNTIYF
TGTGCCAGCAGTTACTCGATAGGCGCCCCGGGAAACACCATATATTTT
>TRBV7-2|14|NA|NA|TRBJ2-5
CASSLAGERETQYF
TGTGCCAGCAGCTTAGCGGGAGAAAGAGAGACCCAGTACTTC
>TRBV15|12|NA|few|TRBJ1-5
CATSLGNQPQHF
TGTGCCACCAGTCTTGGCAATCAGCCCCAGCATTTT
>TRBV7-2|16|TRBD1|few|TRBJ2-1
CASSTLGQGFRNEQFF
TGTGCCAGCAGCACACTGGGACAGGGCTTTAGGAATGAGCAGTTCTTC
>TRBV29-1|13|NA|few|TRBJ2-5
CSVVWADQETQYF
TGCAGCGTTGTGTGGGCAGACCAAGAGACCCAGTACTTC
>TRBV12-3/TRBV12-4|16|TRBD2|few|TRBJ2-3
CASSFQREAATDTQYF
TGTGCCAGCAGTTTTCAGCGGGAGGCCGCCACAGATACGCAGTATTTT
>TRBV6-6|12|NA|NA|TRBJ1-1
CASSPGTTEAFF
TGTGCCAGCAGCCCAGGGACCACTGAAGCTTTCTTT
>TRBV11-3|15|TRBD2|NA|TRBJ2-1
CASSLAGLGNNEQFF
TGTGCCAGCAGCTTAGCGGGACTAGGGAACAATGAGCAGTTCTTC
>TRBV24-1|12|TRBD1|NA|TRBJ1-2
CATSDGTGGYTF
TGTGCCACCAGTGATGGGACAGGGGGCTACACCTTC
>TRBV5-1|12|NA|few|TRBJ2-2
CASSIAVGELFF
TGCGCCAGCAGCATAGCTGTCGGGGAGCTGTTTTTT
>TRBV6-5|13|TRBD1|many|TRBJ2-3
CASRQQGAATQYF
TGTGCCAGCAGACAACAGGGGGCAGCTACGCAGTATTTT
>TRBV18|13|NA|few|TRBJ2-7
CASSPAGRNEQYF
TGTGCCAGCTCACCGGCCGGCCGTAACGAGCAGTACTTC
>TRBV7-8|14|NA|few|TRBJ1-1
CASNLAGMNTEAFF
TGTGCCAGCAACCTCGCCGGAATGAACACTGAAGCTTTCTTT
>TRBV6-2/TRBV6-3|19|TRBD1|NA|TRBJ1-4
CASEGPDRDGKMTNEKLFF
TGTGCCAGCGAAGGTCCGGACAGGGACGGAAAAATGACTAATGAAAAACTGTTTTTT
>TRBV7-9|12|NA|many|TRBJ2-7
CASSSADYEQYF
TGTGCCAGCAGCTCTGCAGACTACGAGCAGTACTTC
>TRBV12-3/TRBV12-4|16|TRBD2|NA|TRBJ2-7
CASSSPPSGGSYEQYF
TGTGCCAGCAGTTCGCCCCCTAGCGGTGGGTCCTACGAGCAGTACTTC
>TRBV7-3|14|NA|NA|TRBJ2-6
CASSRTSGANVLTF
TGTGCCAGCAGCCGGACGTCAGGGGCCAACGTCCTGACTTTC
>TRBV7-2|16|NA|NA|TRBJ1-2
CASSLAMNRNNYGYTF
TGTGCCAGCAGCTTAGCGATGAATAGAAACAACTATGGCTACACCTTC
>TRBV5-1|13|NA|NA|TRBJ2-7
CASSVEGVKEQYF
TGCGCCAGCAGTGTTGAGGGGGTGAAAGAGCAGTACTTC
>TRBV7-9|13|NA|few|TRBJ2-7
CASSFSGTHEQYF
TGTGCCAGCAGCTTCTCCGGTACCCACGAGCAGTACTTC
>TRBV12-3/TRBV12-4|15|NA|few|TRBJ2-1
CASSQLQASLDEQFF
TGTGCCAGCAGTCAACTACAGGCGTCCCTAGATGAGCAGTTCTTC
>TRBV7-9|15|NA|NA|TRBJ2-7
CASSLGIQDLSEQYF
TGTGCCAGCAGCTTAGGAATTCAGGATCTTAGCGAGCAGTACTTC
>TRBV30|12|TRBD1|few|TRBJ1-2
CAWSTGARGYTF
TGTGCCTGGTCCACAGGGGCGAGAGGCTACACCTTC
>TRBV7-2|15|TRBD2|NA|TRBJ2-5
CASRPSGNRGETQYF
TGTGCCAGCAGACCTAGCGGGAATCGGGGAGAGACCCAGTACTTC
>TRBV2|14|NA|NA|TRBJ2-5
CASSVVRDQETQYF
TGTGCCAGCAGTGTGGTCAGGGACCAAGAGACCCAGTACTTC
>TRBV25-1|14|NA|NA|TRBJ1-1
CASSDDPRGTEAFF
TGTGCCAGCAGTGATGATCCCAGGGGCACTGAAGCTTTCTTT
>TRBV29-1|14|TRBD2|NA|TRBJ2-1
CSVEKGTSTNEQFF
TGCAGCGTTGAAAAGGGGACTAGCACCAATGAGCAGTTCTTC
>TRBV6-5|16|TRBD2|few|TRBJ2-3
CASSYDQRGVSDTQYF
TGTGCCAGCAGTTATGACCAGCGGGGGGTTTCAGATACGCAGTATTTT
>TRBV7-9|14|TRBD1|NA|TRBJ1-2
CASSLPGQEAGYTF
TGTGCCAGCAGCTTACCGGGACAGGAGGCTGGCTACACCTTC
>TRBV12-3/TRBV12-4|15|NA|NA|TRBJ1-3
CASDGEESSGNTIYF
TGTGCCAGCGATGGAGAGGAGAGCTCTGGAAACACCATATATTTT
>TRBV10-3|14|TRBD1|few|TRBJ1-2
CAISESRGSYGYTF
TGTGCCATCAGTGAGTCCAGGGGGAGTTATGGCTACACCTTC
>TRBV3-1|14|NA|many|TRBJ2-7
CASSKEAGAREQYF
TGTGCCAGCAGCAAAGAGGCAGGGGCGAGGGAGCAGTACTTC
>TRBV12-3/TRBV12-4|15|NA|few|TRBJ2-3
CASSFWNRRGDTQYF
TGTGCCAGCAGTTTTTGGAACCGGAGGGGAGATACGCAGTATTTT
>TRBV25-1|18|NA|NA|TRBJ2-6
CASRGRGQETSGANVLTF
TGTGCCAGCAGGGGAAGAGGACAAGAAACCTCTGGGGCCAACGTCCTGACTTTC
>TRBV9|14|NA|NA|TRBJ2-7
CASSVGIGMDEQYF
TGTGCCAGCAGCGTAGGAATAGGGATGGACGAGCAGTACTTC
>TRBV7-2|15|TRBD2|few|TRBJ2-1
CASSLASSGYNEQFF
TGTGCCAGCAGCTTAGCGTCTAGCGGATACAATGAGCAGTTCTTC
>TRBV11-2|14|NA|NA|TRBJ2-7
CASSPPLGSYEQYF
TGTGCCAGCAGCCCCCCACTGGGCTCCTACGAGCAGTACTTC
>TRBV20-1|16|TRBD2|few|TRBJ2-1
CSARDTLAGAYNEQFF
TGCAGTGCTAGAGATACACTAGCGGGGGCCTACAATGAGCAGTTCTTC
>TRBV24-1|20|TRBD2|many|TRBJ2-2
CATSDLKTSGLVDNTGELFF
TGTGCCACCAGTGATTTGAAAACTAGCGGACTAGTTGATAACACCGGGGAGCTGTTTTTT
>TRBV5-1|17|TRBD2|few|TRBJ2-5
CASSSTWSWDYLETQYF
TGCGCCAGCAGCTCTACATGGAGTTGGGACTACCTGGAGACCCAGTACTTC
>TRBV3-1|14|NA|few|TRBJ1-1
CASSSGLGDTEAFF
TGTGCCAGCAGCTCCGGGCTCGGTGACACTGAAGCTTTCTTT
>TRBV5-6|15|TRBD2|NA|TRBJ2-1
CASRARLAVYNEQFF
TGTGCCAGCAGAGCAAGACTAGCCGTCTACAATGAGCAGTTCTTC
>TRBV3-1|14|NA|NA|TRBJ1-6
CASSQDSQGSPLHF
TGTGCCAGCAGCCAAGATTCGCAGGGTTCACCCCTCCACTTT
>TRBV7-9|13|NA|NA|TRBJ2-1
CASSPPWGREQFF
TGTGCCAGCAGCCCACCGTGGGGACGGGAGCAGTTCTTC
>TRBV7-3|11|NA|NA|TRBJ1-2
CASSLNRAYTF
TGTGCCAGCAGCTTAAATCGAGCCTACACCTTC
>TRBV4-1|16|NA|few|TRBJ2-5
CASSQGQAGGRETQYF
TGCGCCAGCAGCCAAGGTCAGGCGGGTGGTAGAGAGACCCAGTACTTC
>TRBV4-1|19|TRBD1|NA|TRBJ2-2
CASSHPTGAWPLVTGELFF
TGCGCCAGCAGCCACCCGACAGGGGCCTGGCCACTGGTCACCGGGGAGCTGTTTTTT
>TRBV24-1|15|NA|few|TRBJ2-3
CATTRQGLITDTQYF
TGTGCCACCACCCGACAGGGACTCATCACAGATACGCAGTATTTT
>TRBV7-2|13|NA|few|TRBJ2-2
CASSFIYRRELFF
TGTGCCAGCAGCTTTATTTATCGGCGGGAGCTGTTTTTT